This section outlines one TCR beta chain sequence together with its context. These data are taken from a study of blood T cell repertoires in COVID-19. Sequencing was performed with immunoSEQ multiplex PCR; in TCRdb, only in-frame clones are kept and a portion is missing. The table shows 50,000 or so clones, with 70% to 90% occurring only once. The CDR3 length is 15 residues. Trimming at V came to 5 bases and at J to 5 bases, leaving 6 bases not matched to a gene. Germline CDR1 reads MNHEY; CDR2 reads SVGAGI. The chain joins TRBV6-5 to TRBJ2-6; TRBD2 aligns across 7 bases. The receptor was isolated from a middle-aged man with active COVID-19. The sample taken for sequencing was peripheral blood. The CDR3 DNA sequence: TGTGCCAGCAGTACGGACGGGGGGTGGGCCAACGTCCTGACTTTC. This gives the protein CASSTDGGWANVLTF.